This TCR beta chain is drawn from a study of blood T cell repertoires in COVID-19 (dated by TCRdb to 2020 to 2021). For context, the study as a whole: Samples from collaborators originated in the United States, Italy and Spain and spanned both the acute and convalescent phases of COVID-19. Samples came from the ongoing ImmuneRACE study (first 160 participants) plus 1,254 subjects from 6 global collaborators. The prospective study material was composed of cDNA or gDNA derived from T cells, B-cell-depleted T cells, or PBMCs. Subjects who had been exposed to COVID-19, were actively infected with it, or had recovered from it provided the deeply sampled blood TCRbeta repertoires that made up the dataset. The sample metadata nearly always contained a de-identified subject ID, COVID-19 status, age in years and sex. Where available, HLA class I and class II types were taken from metadata supplied by the sample provider and were not determined by assay-based typing. The repertoires were released in a freely available public database meant as a resource for research on the immune response to SARS-CoV-2. Beyond this particular receptor, the publication reports: The quantity of clinical and demographic metadata differed by source and by participant and was supplied without curation.

In the prospective study, participants were roughly 18 to 100 years old, resided in about two dozen geographic areas of the United States, and were enrolled through a virtual design. Cohort assignment in the prospective study relied on participant-reported clinical history from a screening survey and a study questionnaire. A participant counted as exposed if, within 2 weeks of entering the study, that participant had been in contact with someone who had a PCR-confirmed or clinician-diagnosed COVID-19 case. In the prospective study, whole blood, serum and a nasopharyngeal or oropharyngeal swab were collected from each participant by mobile phlebotomists. Additional blood draws and questionnaires over a 2-month period could optionally be provided by prospective study participants. Before DNA extraction, blood samples from the prospective study were shipped at room temperature or frozen. Including the terminal cysteine and phenylalanine, the CDR3 comprises 16 residues. Only the CDR3 part of the read is kept: 48 bases, read in frame from the first base. Trimming takes 3 bases from V and 8 bases from J, and the germline ends sit 19 bases apart. CDR1 LGHNA and CDR2 YNFKEQ are derived from the germline V gene.

Of note for this clone: Its specific antigen is unknown. No base quality information exists; no much larger clone differs at one position.

The immunoSEQ Assay, a bias-controlled multiplex PCR, was used to amplify TCRbeta CDR3 regions from genomic DNA. Processing in the source paper ran as follows. The number of nucleated cells in each sample was estimated from the amplification of reference gene primers within the assay. To quantify the absolute abundance of each unique TCRbeta CDR3 rearrangement, sequence reads were collapsed and filtered. For each sample, productive Simpson clonality was calculated as the square root of Simpson's diversity index over productive rearrangements. This immuneACCESS table, as held by TCRdb, lists in-frame sequences with V and J called but not all clones. Of the missing ones, under half trace to an unresolved V gene in checked studies; the others have no known cause. Clone size and V and J calls were adopted from that table, with D and trimming inferred from the DNA. This sample has roughly 220,000 clones in its table, and 90% of those were observed once. The ten largest clones capture about 14% of the sample.

Material: PBMCs or T cells enriched from blood (not recorded which). The receptor was isolated from a man aged 25 to 40 who had been exposed to COVID-19. This chain joins TRBV4-2 to TRBJ1-4; the D gene lacks a confident call. This receptor carries the CDR3 CASSQNNGVQAEKLFF. The DNA is TGTGCCAGCAGCCAGAATAACGGGGTGCAAGCGGAAAAACTGTTTTTT.